This record concerns one T cell receptor beta chain sequence. Its target is not known. The source of the sample is a study of shared clonotypes between healthy human individuals. The method was immunoSEQ multiplex PCR; TCRdb's version includes in-frame clones alone and lacks a portion of them. Of some 1,600,000 clones in the sample, 95% to 99% were seen once. V shed 5 bases and J 0 bases; nucleotides not matched to a gene: 4. This CDR3 is 14 amino acids long. CDR1 SGHVS and CDR2 FNYEAQ come from the germline V gene. Study-wide results and limits: Even with large depth, rarefaction showed that sorted-subset sequencing was incomplete.

The source material was naive CD4+ T cells sorted from blood. Subset denoted: CD45RA+ positively selected. The chain is built from TRBV7-6 and TRBJ2-7, with TRBD1 matching 7 bases. The source is a man aged 25-45 years in good health. The CDR3 DNA follows: TGTGCCAGCAGCCCCCGACAGGGCTCCTACGAGCAGTACTTC. It specifies CASSPRQGSYEQYF.